This passage covers 20 T cell receptor beta chains from one sample sequenced in a study of cytomegalovirus exposure and HLA in healthy donors. PCR used 60 Vbeta primers and 13 Jbeta primers. The method was immunoSEQ multiplex PCR; TCRdb's version includes in-frame clones alone and lacks a portion of them. The data show more than 250,000 clones, with about 87% seen just once and about 2% held by the top ten. Sequencing used PBMCs. The receptors stem from a woman younger than 35 in good health and CMV-seronegative.

To note about this clone: Relative to the germline gene, one junction end is altered; a read error may explain this. This chain connects TRBV9 to TRBJ2-3; TRBD2 might be the D (5 bases). The CDR3 has 11 residues. Germline CDR1 SGDLS, CDR2 YYNGEE. CDR3 region: CASGPAGVGHF. The CDR3 DNA follows: TGTGCCAGCGGACCTGCCGGGGTAGGGCATTTT.

The chain joins TRBV6-5 to TRBJ2-1; 9 bases fit TRBD1. This CDR3 is built from 14 residues. The germline V gene has CDR1 MNHEY and CDR2 SVGAGI. The ends lost 6 bases at V and 8 bases at J; junction bases unmatched: 8. CDR3 sequence: CASSTRGQGYEQFF. DNA of the CDR3: TGTGCCAGCAGCACCCGGGGACAGGGTTATGAGCAGTTCTTC.

The rearrangement uses TRBV13 and TRBJ2-5; D ambiguous. V lost 0 bases and J 4 bases, leaving 6 bases between the germline ends. The CDR3 spans 13 residues. CDR1 and CDR2 from the germline V gene are PRHDT and FYEKMQ (reference sequence). The CDR3 protein is CASSLGISETQYF. CDR3 nucleotides: TGTGCCAGCAGCTTAGGCATTTCAGAGACCCAGTACTTC.

This chain links TRBV27 with TRBJ1-4; possible D gene TRBD1, 6 bases. The germline V and J ends were trimmed by 6 bases and 0 bases, with 11 bases remaining between them. The germline gives CDR1 MNHEY, CDR2 SMNVEV (reference sequence). This CDR3 is 15 amino acids long. Here the CDR3 DNA reads TGTGCCAGCAGCGTAGGGACAACAACTAATGAAAAACTGTTTTTT. Encoded protein: CASSVGTTTNEKLFF.

This chain joins TRBV27 and TRBJ2-2, with 14 nucleotides matching TRBD2. V shed 5 bases and J 3 bases; nucleotides not matched to a gene: 11. The CDR3 consists of 19 residues. Germline CDR1 reads MNHEY; CDR2 reads SMNVEV (reference sequence). The CDR3: CASSPLERTSGGYTGELFF. The CDR3 coding sequence is TGTGCCAGCAGTCCCCTAGAACGGACTAGCGGGGGGTACACCGGGGAGCTGTTTTTT.

This clone appeared once. The chain is built from TRBV2 and TRBJ2-1; TRBD2 is a possible D gene (7 bases). V was pared by 4 bases and J by 5 bases, with 12 bases between. Germline CDR1 is SNHLY and CDR2 is FYNNEI. The CDR3 runs 14 residues. The CDR3, as DNA: TGTGCCAGCAGTGTCGGCGGGGGCAACAATGAGCAGTTCTTC. This sequence encodes CASSVGGGNNEQFF.

With regard to this clone: Other DNA sequences within the sample encode an identical CDR3. The chain joins TRBV19 to TRBJ2-7; tentatively, D is TRBD2 (5 bases). The CDR3 consists of 16 residues. Trimming shortened V by 0 bases and J by 3 bases, and 15 bases separated the two germline ends. Germline V CDR1 and CDR2: LNHDA, SQIVND (reference sequence). The CDR3 nucleotides read TGTGCCAGTAGTATAGATGGTGGTCGGGGTTTCTACGAGCAGTACTTC. Translated, it gives CASSIDGGRGFYEQYF.

The chain links TRBV13 to TRBJ1-4, with a weak D call TRBD1 (5 bases). With 5 bases removed from V and 6 bases from J, the gap between germline ends came to 19 bases. Germline CDR1 and CDR2: PRHDT and FYEKMQ (reference sequence). There are 16 residues in the CDR3. CDR3 amino acids: CASSTNMVQGDEKLFF. The CDR3 nucleotides read TGTGCCAGCAGCACTAACATGGTCCAGGGTGATGAAAAACTGTTTTTT. Full variable domain (remainder filled in from reference TRBV13 and TRBJ1-4): AAGVIQSPRHLIKEKRETATLKCYPIPRHDTVYWYQQGPGQDPQFLISFYEKMQSDKGSIPDRFSAQQFSDYHSELNMSSLELGDSALYFCASSTNMVQGDEKLFFGSGTQLSVL.

This clone was detected once. The gene calls are TRBV15 and TRBJ1-4; D gene unclear. Trimming shortened V by 3 bases and J by 7 bases, and 12 bases separated the two germline ends. The germline V gene has CDR1 LNHNV and CDR2 YYDKDF (reference sequence). The length of the CDR3 is 14 residues. The CDR3, as DNA: TGTGCCACCAGCAGTCCCGACAAATCTGAAAAACTGTTTTTT. Protein product: CATSSPDKSEKLFF.

The chain is built from TRBV6-5 and TRBJ2-7, with D perhaps matching TRBD1 (6 bases). This CDR3 has 15 residues. Looked up from germline, CDR1 is MNHEY and CDR2 is SVGAGI. Between the trimmed V and J ends, which lost 0 bases and 3 bases, there was a span of 12 bases. Here the CDR3 reads CASSYSGGVSYEQYF. DNA for the CDR3: TGTGCCAGCAGTTACTCAGGGGGAGTGAGCTACGAGCAGTACTTC.

This chain connects TRBV11-2 to TRBJ1-1, with 8 bases lining up with TRBD1. V lost 5 bases and J lost 1; bases outside the gene matches: 12. There are 17 residues in the CDR3. Germline loops: CDR1 SGHAT, CDR2 FQNNGV. The CDR3 spells CASSPRTGPGSNTEAFF. CDR3 DNA: TGTGCCAGCAGCCCACGGACAGGGCCCGGATCGAACACTGAAGCTTTCTTT.

The gene calls are TRBV5-4 and TRBJ2-3; no firm D call. This CDR3 comprises 16 residues. Trimming pared 0 bases from V and 3 bases from J, leaving 14 bases between. The germline CDR1 and CDR2 sequences are SGHNT and YYREEE (reference sequence). The CDR3 loop is CASSLDVRPRTDTQYF. The CDR3 region has the DNA TGTGCCAGCAGCTTGGACGTTCGGCCGCGGACAGATACGCAGTATTTT.

The chain employs TRBV6-5 and TRBJ1-5; D ambiguous. The CDR3 extends over 14 amino acids. From germline, CDR1 is MNHEY and CDR2 SVGAGI. V lost 5 bases and J 5 bases, leaving 13 bases between the germline ends. The CDR3 region is CASSTRGSYQPQHF. Written as DNA, the CDR3 is TGTGCCAGCAGTACACGGGGAAGCTATCAGCCCCAGCATTTT.

The gene calls are TRBV2 and TRBJ2-2; TRBD1 aligns across 10 bases. The CDR3 runs to 15 residues. The junction had 3 bases not matched to a gene; V was cut back by 2 bases and J by 6 bases. CDR1 is SNHLY, CDR2 FYNNEI, per germline. The CDR3 DNA follows: TGTGCCAGCAGTGAATCAGGGACAGGGGCCGGGGAGCTGTTTTTT. Translation: CASSESGTGAGELFF.

This chain links TRBV29-1 with TRBJ1-1; a possible D gene is TRBD1 (5 bases). The V end was cut by 6 bases, the J end by 7 bases, with 24 bases between. This CDR3 region has 15 residues. Germline V gene data show CDR1 as SQVTM and CDR2 as ANQGSEA. CDR3 amino acids: CSVPSPDSHILEAFF. In nucleotides, the CDR3 is TGCAGCGTCCCTTCCCCTGACAGTCACATACTTGAAGCTTTCTTT.

The V call is TRBV27, the J call TRBJ1-1, with D perhaps matching TRBD1 (5 bases). Trimming took 0 bases from V and 1 from J, leaving 9 bases between them. The CDR3 is made up of 15 amino acids. CDR1 and CDR2 (germline): MNHEY, SMNVEV (reference sequence). The CDR3: CASSLSFGQNTEAFF. The CDR3 region has the DNA TGTGCCAGCAGTTTATCGTTCGGACAGAACACTGAAGCTTTCTTT.

This chain connects TRBV12-5 to TRBJ1-3; 7 nucleotides align to TRBD1. Germline V gene data show CDR1 as LGHNT and CDR2 as FRNRAP. CDR3 length: 16 residues. The J segment lost 2 bases and the V segment lost 5 bases, leaving 9 bases of the junction unmatched. The CDR3 bases are TGTGCTAGTGGTCCCCGGGACAGACCCACTGGAAACACCATATATTTT. This translates into CASGPRDRPTGNTIYF.

This clone was observed once. CDR3 sequence reads: CAIRGLGTSDGDEQFF. CDR3 DNA sequence: TGTGCCATCAGGGGGCTGGGGACTAGCGATGGTGATGAGCAGTTCTTC. V is TRBV10-3 and J is TRBJ2-1; 10 bases line up with TRBD2. The CDR3 runs 16 residues. The V and J ends lost 6 bases and 8 bases, in that order; junction bases with no gene match: 13. Germline V CDR1 and CDR2: ENHRY, SYGVKD.

A note on this clone: Sequence at one end of the junction differs from germline and may be a read error. The chain has TRBV7-7 and TRBJ2-1; the match to TRBD2 covers 10 bases. The germline gives CDR1 SSHAT, CDR2 FNYEAQ (reference sequence). CDR3 length: 14 residues. In DNA form, the CDR3 reads TGTGCCAGCAGCCTTGGAACTAGCGGGGACCCCCAGGTCTTC. This sequence encodes CASSLGTSGDPQVF. The full variable domain, with the rest looked up from reference TRBV7-7 and TRBJ2-1, is GAGVSQSPRYKVTKRGQDVTLRCDPISSHATLYWYQQALGQGPEFLTYFNYEAQPDKSGLPSDRFSAERPEGSISTLTIQRTEQRDSAMYRCASSLGTSGDPQVFGPGTRLTVL.

This chain connects TRBV9 to TRBJ2-1, with a possible D match to TRBD2 (5 bases). CDR1 and CDR2 (germline): SGDLS, YYNGEE. V shed 0 bases and J shed 4 bases, with 26 bases lying between them. The CDR3 spans 20 residues. The CDR3 DNA reads TGTGCCAGCAGCGTAGTCAGACGCCGCGTACTAGAGAATTTGTACAATGAGCAGTTCTTC. It specifies CASSVVRRRVLENLYNEQFF.